This TCR beta chain was profiled in a study of OX40 agonist ivuxolimab in advanced cancers. Study overall: Those treated in dose escalation had hepatocellular carcinoma, melanoma, renal cell cancer or head and neck cancer. Two patients with cutaneous melanoma and one with hepatocellular carcinoma, three in total, showed partial responses. General study findings and limits: Partial responders at 0.1-3.0 mg/kg showed near-lowest clonal expansion. In the expanded peripheral T cells, antigen specificity was never determined.

Germline CDR1 reads SEHNR; CDR2 reads FQNEAQ (reference sequence). Deletions cut 1 base from V and 3 bases from J, with 10 bases between. The CDR3 is 15 residues long. Remarks on this clone: The antigen is unknown.

Generated by immunoSEQ multiplex PCR, the TCRdb table keeps only in-frame clones and is missing some. The data show 68,000 or so clones, roughly nine tenths seen once. The V gene is TRBV7-9, the J gene TRBJ1-5, with no clear D. This receptor was obtained from an adult with an advanced solid tumor such as melanoma, head and neck, liver or kidney cancer. The starting material was CD4+ or CD8+ T cells sorted from blood, obtained in a trial of the OX40 agonist ivuxolimab. CDR3 loop: CASSLGHINNQPQHF. The CDR3 DNA reads as TGTGCCAGCAGCTTAGGGCACATCAACAATCAGCCCCAGCATTTT. Drawing the rest from reference TRBV7-9 and TRBJ1-5, the complete variable domain is DTGVSQNPRHKITKRGQNVTFRCDPISEHNRLYWYRQTLGQGPEFLTYFQNEAQLEKSRLLSDRFSAERPKGSFSTLEIQRTEQGDSAMYLCASSLGHINNQPQHFGDGTRLSIL.